This entry lists 10 T cell receptor beta chains sequenced from one sample in a study of T-cell reconstitution after alpha-beta-depleted transplantation in children. Construction of the TCRbeta library involved unique molecular identifiers. MiXCR, applied by TCRdb to the PCR reads, yields one record per CDR3 protein. Seen here are under 300,000 distinct CDR3 sequences, around a tenth observed once, and the top ten hold 23%. Sequenced here: peripheral blood, sampled 180 days after TCRalphabeta/CD19-depleted stem cell transplant. These receptors all stem from a male patient aged 2-15 years who had a stem cell transplant for chronic granulomatous disease, so the T cells may come from the graft donor.

This clonotype occurred many times. The rearrangement joins TRBV7-9 to TRBJ2-1, with no clear D. This CDR3 is 15 amino acids long. The V end was cut by 2 bases, the J end by 0 bases, with 8 bases between. Per the germline V gene, CDR1 is SEHNR and CDR2 is FQNEAQ (reference sequence). The CDR3: CASSLKANSYNEQFF. The CDR3, as DNA: TGTGCCAGCAGCTTAAAGGCCAACTCCTACAATGAGCAGTTCTTC.

This clonotype was seen many times. The chain links TRBV12-3 or TRBV12-4 to TRBJ1-5; D is possibly TRBD1 (6 bases). Between the trimmed V and J ends, which lost 1 base and 4 bases, there was a span of 14 bases. The CDR3 is 16 residues long. The CDR3 DNA follows: TGTGCCAGCAGTTTAGGAGGGGGAAGGGGGAATCAGCCCCAGCATTTT. Protein: CASSLGGGRGNQPQHF.

This chain connects TRBV18 to TRBJ2-2; maybe TRBD2 (5 bases). The CDR3 extends over 14 amino acids. V was shortened by 0 bases and J by 5 bases, with 7 bases between the two germline ends. Germline V CDR1 and CDR2: KGHSH, LQKENI. CDR3 loop: CASSPPRATGELFF. The CDR3 DNA follows: TGTGCCAGCTCACCACCGCGGGCGACCGGGGAGCTGTTTTTT.

In the case of this clonotype: Given a much more abundant clone one base away, this may be a read error. The genes are TRBV3-1 and TRBJ2-1, with TRBD2 matching 15 bases. This CDR3 has 19 amino acids. Looked up from germline, CDR1 is LGHDT and CDR2 is YNNKEL (reference sequence). DNA for the CDR3: TGTGCCAGCAGCCCTCTAAGGACTAGCGGGAGGGGTCTGGACAATGAGCAGTCCTTC. Its protein is CASSPLRTSGRGLDNEQSF.

As to this clonotype: Being one base from a much bigger clone, this may be a read error. This chain connects TRBV5-1 to TRBJ2-5; TRBD2 matches 10 bases. Germline V gene data show CDR1 as SGHRS and CDR2 as YFSETQ. The CDR3 is 17 residues long. CDR3 sequence (DNA): TGCGCCAGCAGCTTTCGGGCAGCGGGAGGGGGACGTGAGACCCAGTGCTTC. Translating it yields CASSFRAAGGGRETQCF.

A note on this clonotype: A clone one base away is much larger, so this may be a read error. In DNA, the CDR3 is TGTGCCAGCAGCTACGGACTGCCCACAGATAGGCAGTATTTT. Its translation: CASSYGLPTDRQYF. The chain carries TRBV7-3 and TRBJ2-3; perhaps TRBD2 as D (5 bases). The CDR3 covers 14 residues. Germline loops: CDR1 SGHTA, CDR2 FQGTGA.

Ten or more counts support this clonotype. The chain carries TRBV12-3 or TRBV12-4 and TRBJ1-6, with 8 nucleotides matching TRBD1. The CDR3 totals 15 residues. After removal of 5 bases from V and 10 bases from J, the junction contained 10 bases not matched to a gene. The CDR3 sequence is CASSLQGDPASPLHF. The CDR3 nucleotides read TGTGCCAGCAGTCTACAGGGGGACCCGGCATCACCCCTCCACTTT.

The table lists this clonotype with a few counts. V is TRBV13 and J is TRBJ2-3, with D maybe TRBD1 (6 bases). The germline V gene has CDR1 PRHDT and CDR2 FYEKMQ (reference sequence). The CDR3 loop spans 14 amino acids. Trimming took off 5 bases at V and 5 bases at J, with 14 bases between the two ends. The CDR3 loop is CASSHRAALDTQYF. As DNA, the CDR3 is TGTGCCAGCAGCCACAGGGCTGCCCTAGATACGCAGTATTTT.

This clonotype has at least ten counts. The chain joins TRBV5-1 to TRBJ2-3, with 8 bases that match TRBD1. V shed 5 bases and J 6 bases; nucleotides not matched to a gene: 11. The CDR3 covers 15 residues. The germline CDR1 and CDR2 sequences are SGHRS and YFSETQ. CDR3 DNA sequence: TGCGCCAGCAGTCACGGACAGGGCGAGGTGGATACGCAGTATTTT. Protein product: CASSHGQGEVDTQYF.

This clonotype was observed many times. The V gene is TRBV20-1, the J gene TRBJ2-1, with D possibly TRBD2 on 6 matching bases. Germline V gene lookup returns CDR1 DFQATT and CDR2 SNEGSKA (reference sequence). There are 16 residues in the CDR3. V dropped 6 bases and J dropped 3 bases, with 21 bases sitting between them. CDR3 DNA sequence: TGCAGTGCGTCAGATACGGGGCGGGGTGGCTACAATGAGCAGTTCTTC. Its translation: CSASDTGRGGYNEQFF.